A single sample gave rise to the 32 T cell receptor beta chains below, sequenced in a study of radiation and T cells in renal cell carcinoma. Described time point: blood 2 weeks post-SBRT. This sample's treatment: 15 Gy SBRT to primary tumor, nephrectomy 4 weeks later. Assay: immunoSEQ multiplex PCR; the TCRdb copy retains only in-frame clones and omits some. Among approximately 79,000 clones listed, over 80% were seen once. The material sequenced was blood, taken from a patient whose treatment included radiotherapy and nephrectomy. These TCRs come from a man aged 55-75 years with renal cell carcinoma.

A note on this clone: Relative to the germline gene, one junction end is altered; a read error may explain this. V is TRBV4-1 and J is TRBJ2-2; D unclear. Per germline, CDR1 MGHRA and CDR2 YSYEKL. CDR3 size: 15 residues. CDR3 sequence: CASSQVSTSTRELFF. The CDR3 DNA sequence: TGCGCCAGCAGCCAAGTATCCACTTCCACCCGGGAGCTGTTTTTT.

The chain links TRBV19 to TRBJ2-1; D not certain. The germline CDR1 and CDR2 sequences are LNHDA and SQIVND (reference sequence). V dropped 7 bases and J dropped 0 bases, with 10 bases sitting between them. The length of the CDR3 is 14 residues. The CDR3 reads CASTPLGSYNEQFF. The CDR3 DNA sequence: TGTGCCAGTACCCCCCTCGGCTCCTACAATGAGCAGTTCTTC.

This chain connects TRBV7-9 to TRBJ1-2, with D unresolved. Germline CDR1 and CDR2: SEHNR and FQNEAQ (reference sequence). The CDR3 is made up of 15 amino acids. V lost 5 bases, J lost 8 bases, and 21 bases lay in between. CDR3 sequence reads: CASSLAAGGSTGYTF. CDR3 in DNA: TGTGCCAGCAGCCTCGCCGCGGGCGGGTCTACGGGCTACACCTTC.

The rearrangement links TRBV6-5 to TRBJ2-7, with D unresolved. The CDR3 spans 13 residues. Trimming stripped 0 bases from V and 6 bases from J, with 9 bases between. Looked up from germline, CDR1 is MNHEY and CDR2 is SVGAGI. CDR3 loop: CASSYSSGFEQYF. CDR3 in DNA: TGTGCCAGCAGTTACTCGTCGGGTTTCGAGCAGTACTTC.

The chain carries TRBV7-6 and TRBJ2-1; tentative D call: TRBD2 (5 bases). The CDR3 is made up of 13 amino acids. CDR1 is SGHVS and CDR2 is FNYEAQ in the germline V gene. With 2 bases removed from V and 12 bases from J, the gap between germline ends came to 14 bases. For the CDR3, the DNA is TGTGCCAGCAGCTTACCGGGCGCGGGCGGGCAGTTCTTC. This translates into CASSLPGAGGQFF.

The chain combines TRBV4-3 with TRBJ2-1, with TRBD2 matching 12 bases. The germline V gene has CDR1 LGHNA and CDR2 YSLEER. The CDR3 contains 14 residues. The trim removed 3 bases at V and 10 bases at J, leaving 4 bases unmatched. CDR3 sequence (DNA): TGCGCCAGCAGCCACAGTGGACTAGCGGGGGAGCAGTTCTTC. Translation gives CASSHSGLAGEQFF.

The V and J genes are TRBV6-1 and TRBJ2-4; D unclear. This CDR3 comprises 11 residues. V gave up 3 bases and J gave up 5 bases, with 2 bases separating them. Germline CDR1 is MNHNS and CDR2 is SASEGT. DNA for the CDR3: TGTGCCAGCAGTGAGCAAAACATTCAGTACTTC. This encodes CASSEQNIQYF.

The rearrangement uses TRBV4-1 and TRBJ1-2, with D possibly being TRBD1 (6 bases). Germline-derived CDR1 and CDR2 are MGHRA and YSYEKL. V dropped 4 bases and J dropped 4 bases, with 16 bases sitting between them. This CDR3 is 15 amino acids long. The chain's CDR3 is CASSPPAGGGYGYTF. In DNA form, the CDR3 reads TGCGCCAGCAGCCCACCAGCGGGAGGGGGCTATGGCTACACCTTC.

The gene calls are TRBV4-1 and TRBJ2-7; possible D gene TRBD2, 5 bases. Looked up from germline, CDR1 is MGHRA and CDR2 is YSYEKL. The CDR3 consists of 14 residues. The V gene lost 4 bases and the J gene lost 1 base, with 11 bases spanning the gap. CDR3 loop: CASSPLGGSYEQYF. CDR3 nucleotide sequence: TGCGCCAGCAGCCCCCTAGGAGGTTCCTACGAGCAGTACTTC.

The CDR3 loop is CASSYSGQGAFREKLFF. CDR3 DNA sequence: TGTGCCAGCAGCTATTCGGGACAGGGGGCATTTCGTGAAAAACTGTTTTTT. The gene calls are TRBV7-9 and TRBJ1-4; 12 nucleotides agree with TRBD1. The germline gives CDR1 SEHNR, CDR2 FQNEAQ (reference sequence). This CDR3 spans 17 amino acids. V lost 4 bases to trimming and J lost 7 bases; unmatched junction nucleotides: 10.

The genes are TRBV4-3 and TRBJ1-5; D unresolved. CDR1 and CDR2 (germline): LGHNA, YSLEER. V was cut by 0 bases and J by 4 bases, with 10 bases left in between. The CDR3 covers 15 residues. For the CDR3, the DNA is TGCGCCAGCAGCCAAGAACGGCAGGTGAATCAGCCCCAGCATTTT. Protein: CASSQERQVNQPQHF.

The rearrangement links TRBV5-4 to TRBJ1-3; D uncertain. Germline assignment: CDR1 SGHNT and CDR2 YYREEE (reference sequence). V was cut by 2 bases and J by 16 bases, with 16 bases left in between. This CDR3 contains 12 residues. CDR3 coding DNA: TGTGCCAGCAGCTTAGGGTCAGGCGGTGTGTATTTT. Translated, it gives CASSLGSGGVYF.

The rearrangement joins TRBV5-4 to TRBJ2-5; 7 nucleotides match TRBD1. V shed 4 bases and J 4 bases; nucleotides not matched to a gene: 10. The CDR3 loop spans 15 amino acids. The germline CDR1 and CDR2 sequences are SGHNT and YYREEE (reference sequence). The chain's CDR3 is CASSRTGLVSETQYF. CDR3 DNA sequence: TGTGCCAGCAGCAGGACAGGCCTTGTATCAGAGACCCAGTACTTC.

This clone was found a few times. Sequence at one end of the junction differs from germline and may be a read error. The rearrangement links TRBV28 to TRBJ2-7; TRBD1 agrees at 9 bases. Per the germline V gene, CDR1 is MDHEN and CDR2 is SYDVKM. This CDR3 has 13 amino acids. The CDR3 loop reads CASSLYTGGVPFF. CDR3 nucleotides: TGTGCCAGCAGTCTATACACAGGGGGCGTACCGTTTTTC. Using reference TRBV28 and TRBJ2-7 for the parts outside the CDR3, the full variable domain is DVKVTQSSRYLVKRTGEKVFLECVQDMDHENMFWYRQDPGLGLRLIYFSYDVKMKEKGDIPEGYSVSREKKERFSLILESASTNQTSMYLCASSLYTGGVPFFGPGTRLTVT.

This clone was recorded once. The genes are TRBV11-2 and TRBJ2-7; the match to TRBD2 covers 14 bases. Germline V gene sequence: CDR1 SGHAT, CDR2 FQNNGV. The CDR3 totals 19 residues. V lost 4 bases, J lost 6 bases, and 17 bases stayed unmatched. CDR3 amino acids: CASSSQIRTSGRLPTEQYF. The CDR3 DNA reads TGTGCCAGCAGCTCTCAAATCCGGACTAGCGGGAGGTTACCTACCGAGCAGTACTTC.

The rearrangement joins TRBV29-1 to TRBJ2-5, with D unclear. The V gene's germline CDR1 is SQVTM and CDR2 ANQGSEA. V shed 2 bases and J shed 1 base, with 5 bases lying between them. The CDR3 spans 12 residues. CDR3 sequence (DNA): TGCAGCGTTGAATGGGGCCAAGAGACCCAGTACTTC. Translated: CSVEWGQETQYF.

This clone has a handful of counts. DNA of the CDR3: TGTGCCAGCAGCCTGAGGGGAGGTCCTAATCCACAAGATACGCAGTATTTT. This gives the protein CASSLRGGPNPQDTQYF. The chain links TRBV7-9 to TRBJ2-3, with D possibly matching TRBD2 (6 bases). V was pared by 5 bases and J by 5 bases, with 23 bases between. The germline V gene encodes CDR1 SEHNR and CDR2 FQNEAQ (reference sequence). The CDR3 loop spans 17 amino acids.

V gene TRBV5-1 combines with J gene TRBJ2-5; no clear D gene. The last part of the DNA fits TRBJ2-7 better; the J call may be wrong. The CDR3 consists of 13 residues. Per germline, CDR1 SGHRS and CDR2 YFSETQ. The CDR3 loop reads CASGDLSSNEQYF. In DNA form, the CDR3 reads TGCGCCAGCGGCGACTTGTCGTCTAACGAGCAGTACTTC.

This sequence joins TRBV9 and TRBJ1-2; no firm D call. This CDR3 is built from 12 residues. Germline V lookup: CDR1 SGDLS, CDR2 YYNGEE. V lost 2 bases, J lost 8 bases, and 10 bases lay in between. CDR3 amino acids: CASSVGSRGYTF. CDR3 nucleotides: TGTGCCAGCAGCGTGGGAAGTAGGGGCTACACCTTC.

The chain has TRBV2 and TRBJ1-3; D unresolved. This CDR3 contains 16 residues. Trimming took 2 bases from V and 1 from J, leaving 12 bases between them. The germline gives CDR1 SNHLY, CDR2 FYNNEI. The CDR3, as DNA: TGTGCCAGCAGTGAATCTCGGACTCATTCTGGAAACACCATATATTTT. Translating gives CASSESRTHSGNTIYF.

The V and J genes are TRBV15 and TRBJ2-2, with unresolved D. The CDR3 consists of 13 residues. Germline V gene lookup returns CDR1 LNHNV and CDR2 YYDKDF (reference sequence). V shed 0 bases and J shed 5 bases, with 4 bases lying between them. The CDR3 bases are TGTGCCACCAGCAGAGATAGGACCGGGGAGCTGTTTTTT. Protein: CATSRDRTGELFF.

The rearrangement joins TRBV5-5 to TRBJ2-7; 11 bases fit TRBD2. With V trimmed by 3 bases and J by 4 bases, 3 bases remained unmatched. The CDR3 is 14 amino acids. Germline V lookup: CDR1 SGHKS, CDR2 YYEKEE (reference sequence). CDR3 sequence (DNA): TGTGCCAGCAGCTCTAGCGGGAGGAGTTACGAGCAGTACTTC. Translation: CASSSSGRSYEQYF.

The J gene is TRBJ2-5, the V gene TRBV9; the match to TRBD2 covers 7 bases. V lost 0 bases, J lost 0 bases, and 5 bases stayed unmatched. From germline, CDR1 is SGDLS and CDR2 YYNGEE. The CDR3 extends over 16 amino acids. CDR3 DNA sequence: TGTGCCAGCAGCGTAGATCCGGGAGGATACCAAGAGACCCAGTACTTC. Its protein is CASSVDPGGYQETQYF.

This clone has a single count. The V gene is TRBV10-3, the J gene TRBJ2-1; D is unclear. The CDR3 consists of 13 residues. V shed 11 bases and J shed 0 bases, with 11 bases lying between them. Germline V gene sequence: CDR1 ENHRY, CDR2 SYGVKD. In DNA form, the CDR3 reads TGTGCCCTTTCAGTCGGCTCCTACAATGAGCAGTTCTTC. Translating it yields CALSVGSYNEQFF.

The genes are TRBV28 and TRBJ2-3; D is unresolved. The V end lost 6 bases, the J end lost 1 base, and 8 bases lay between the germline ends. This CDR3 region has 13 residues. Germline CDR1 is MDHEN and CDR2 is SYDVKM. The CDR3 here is CASRLSGTDTQYF. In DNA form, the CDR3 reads TGTGCCAGCAGACTATCCGGCACAGATACGCAGTATTTT.

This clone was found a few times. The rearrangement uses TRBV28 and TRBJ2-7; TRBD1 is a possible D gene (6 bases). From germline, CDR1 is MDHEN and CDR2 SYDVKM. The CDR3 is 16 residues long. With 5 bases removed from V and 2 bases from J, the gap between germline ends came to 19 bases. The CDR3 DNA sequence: TGTGCCAGCAGTCCCTGGGACATTAAGTCTACCTACGAGCAGTACTTC. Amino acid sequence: CASSPWDIKSTYEQYF.

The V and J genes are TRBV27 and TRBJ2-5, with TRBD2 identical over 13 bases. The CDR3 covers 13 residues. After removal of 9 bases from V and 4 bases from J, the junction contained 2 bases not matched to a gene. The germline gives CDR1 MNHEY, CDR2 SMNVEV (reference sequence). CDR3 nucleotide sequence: TGTGCCAGTGGACTAGCGGGAGCAGAGACCCAGTACTTC. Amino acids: CASGLAGAETQYF.

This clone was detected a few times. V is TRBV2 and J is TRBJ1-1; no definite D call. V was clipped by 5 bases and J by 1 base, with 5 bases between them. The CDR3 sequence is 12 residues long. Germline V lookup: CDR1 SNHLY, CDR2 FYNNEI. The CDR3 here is CASSNGNTEAFF. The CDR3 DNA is TGTGCCAGCAGTAACGGGAACACTGAAGCTTTCTTT.

For the CDR3, the DNA is TGTGCCAGCAGCTTATCGGGGAATCAGCCCCAGCATTTT. It is translated as CASSLSGNQPQHF. This rearrangement joins TRBV7-6 to TRBJ1-5; D is unresolved. Germline V CDR1 and CDR2: SGHVS, FNYEAQ. This CDR3 comprises 13 residues. V lost 2 bases and J lost 4, with 6 bases in between.

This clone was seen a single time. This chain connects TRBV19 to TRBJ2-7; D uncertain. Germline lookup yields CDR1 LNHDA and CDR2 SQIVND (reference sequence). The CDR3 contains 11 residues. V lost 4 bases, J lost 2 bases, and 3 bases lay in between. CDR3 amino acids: CASSNTYEQYF. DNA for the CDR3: TGTGCCAGTAGTAACACCTACGAGCAGTACTTC.

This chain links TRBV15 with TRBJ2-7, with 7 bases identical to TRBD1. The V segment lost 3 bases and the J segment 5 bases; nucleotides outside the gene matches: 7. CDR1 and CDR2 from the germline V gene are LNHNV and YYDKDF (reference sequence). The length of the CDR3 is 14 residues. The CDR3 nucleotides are TGTGCCACCAGCAGGATGACAGGGTTTAACGAGCAGTACTTC. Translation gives CATSRMTGFNEQYF.

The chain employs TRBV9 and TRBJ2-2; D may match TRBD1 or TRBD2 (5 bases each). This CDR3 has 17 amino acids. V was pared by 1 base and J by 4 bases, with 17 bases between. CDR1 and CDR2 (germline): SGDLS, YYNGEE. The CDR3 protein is CASSVRGWGRSTGELFF. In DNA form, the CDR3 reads TGTGCCAGCAGCGTAAGGGGTTGGGGGAGAAGCACCGGGGAGCTGTTTTTT.